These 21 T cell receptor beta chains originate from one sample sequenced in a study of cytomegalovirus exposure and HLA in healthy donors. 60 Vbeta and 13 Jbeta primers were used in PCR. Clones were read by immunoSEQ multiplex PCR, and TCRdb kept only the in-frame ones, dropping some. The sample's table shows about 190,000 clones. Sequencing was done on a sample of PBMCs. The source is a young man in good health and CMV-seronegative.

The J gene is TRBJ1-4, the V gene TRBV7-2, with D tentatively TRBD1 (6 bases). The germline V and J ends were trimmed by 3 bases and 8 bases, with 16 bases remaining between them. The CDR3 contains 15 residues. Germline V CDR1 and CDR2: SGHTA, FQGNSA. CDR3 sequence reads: CASSLVQGYWEKLFF. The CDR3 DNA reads TGTGCCAGCAGCTTGGTCCAGGGGTATTGGGAAAAACTGTTTTTT. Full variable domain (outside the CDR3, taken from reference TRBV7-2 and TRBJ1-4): GAGVSQSPSNKVTEKGKDVELRCDPISGHTALYWYRQSLGQGLEFLIYFQGNSAPDKSGLPSDRFSAERTGGSVSTLTIQRTQQEDSAVYLCASSLVQGYWEKLFFGSGTQLSVL.

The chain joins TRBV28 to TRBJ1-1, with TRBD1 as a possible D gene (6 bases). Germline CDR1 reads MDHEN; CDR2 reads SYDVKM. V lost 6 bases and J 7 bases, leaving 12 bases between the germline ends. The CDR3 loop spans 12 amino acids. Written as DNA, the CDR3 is TGTGCCAGCAGCCAACGAGGGGGTGAAGCTTTCTTT. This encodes CASSQRGGEAFF.

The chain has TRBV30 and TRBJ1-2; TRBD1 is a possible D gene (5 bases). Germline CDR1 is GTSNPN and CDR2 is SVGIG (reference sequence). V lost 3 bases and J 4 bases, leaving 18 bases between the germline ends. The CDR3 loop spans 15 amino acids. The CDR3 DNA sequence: TGTGCCTGGAGGGGGTGGGAAGTCGGGGGCTATGGCTACACCTTC. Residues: CAWRGWEVGGYGYTF.

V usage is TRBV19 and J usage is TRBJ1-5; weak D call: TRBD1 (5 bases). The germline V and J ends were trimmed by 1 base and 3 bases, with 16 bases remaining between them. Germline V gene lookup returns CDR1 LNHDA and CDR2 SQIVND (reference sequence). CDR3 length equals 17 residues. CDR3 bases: TGTGCCAGTAGTATAGCCCACCAGGGTCCTATCAATCAGCCCCAGCATTTT. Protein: CASSIAHQGPINQPQHF.

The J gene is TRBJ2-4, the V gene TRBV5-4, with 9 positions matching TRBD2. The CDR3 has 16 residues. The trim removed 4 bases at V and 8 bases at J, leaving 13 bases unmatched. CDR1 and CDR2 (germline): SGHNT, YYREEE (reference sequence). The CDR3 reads CASSPGGLRGGDIQYF. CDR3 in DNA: TGTGCCAGCAGCCCGGGTGGTCTGCGGGGGGGGGACATTCAGTACTTC.

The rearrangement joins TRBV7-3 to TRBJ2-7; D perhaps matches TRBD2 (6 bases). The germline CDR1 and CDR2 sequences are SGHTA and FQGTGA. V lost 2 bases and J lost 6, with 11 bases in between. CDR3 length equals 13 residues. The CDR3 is CASSLYSGGEQYF. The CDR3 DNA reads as TGTGCCAGCAGCTTATATTCCGGGGGCGAGCAGTACTTC. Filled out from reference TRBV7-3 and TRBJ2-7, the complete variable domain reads GAGVSQTPSNKVTEKGKYVELRCDPISGHTALYWYRQSLGQGPEFLIYFQGTGAADDSGLPNDRFFAVRPEGSVSTLKIQRTERGDSAVYLCASSLYSGGEQYFGPGTRLTVT.

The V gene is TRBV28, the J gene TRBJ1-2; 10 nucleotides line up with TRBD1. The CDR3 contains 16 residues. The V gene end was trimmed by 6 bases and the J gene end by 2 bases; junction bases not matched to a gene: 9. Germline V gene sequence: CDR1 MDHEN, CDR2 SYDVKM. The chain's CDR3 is CASRWGQGRSNYGYTF. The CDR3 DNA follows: TGTGCCAGCAGGTGGGGACAGGGGCGATCAAACTATGGCTACACCTTC.

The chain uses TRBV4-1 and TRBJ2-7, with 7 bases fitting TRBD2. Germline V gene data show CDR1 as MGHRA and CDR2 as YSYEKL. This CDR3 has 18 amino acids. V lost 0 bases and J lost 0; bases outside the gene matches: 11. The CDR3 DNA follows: TGCGCCAGCAGCCAAGACCGGGACTACCAAAAAAGCTCCTACGAGCAGTACTTC. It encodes CASSQDRDYQKSSYEQYF.

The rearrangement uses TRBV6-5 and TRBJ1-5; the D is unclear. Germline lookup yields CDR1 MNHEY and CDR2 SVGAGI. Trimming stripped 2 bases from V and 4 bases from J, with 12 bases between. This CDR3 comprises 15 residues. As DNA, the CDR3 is TGTGCCAGCAGTTACCTACCCGACGGGAATCAGCCCCAGCATTTT. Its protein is CASSYLPDGNQPQHF.

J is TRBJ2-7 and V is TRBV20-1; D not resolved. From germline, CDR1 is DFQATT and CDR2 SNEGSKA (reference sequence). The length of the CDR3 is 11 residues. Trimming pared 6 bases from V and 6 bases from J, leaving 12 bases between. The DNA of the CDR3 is TGCAGTGCACTACTTCTCGCCGAGCAGTACTTC. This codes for CSALLLAEQYF.

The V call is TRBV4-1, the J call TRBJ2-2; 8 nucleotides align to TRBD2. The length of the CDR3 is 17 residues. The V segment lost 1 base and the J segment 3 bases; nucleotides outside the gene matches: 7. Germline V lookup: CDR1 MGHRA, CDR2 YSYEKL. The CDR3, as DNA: TGCGCCAGCAGCCAAGGGGGCAGAGCGGGAGACACCGGGGAGCTGTTTTTT. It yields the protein CASSQGGRAGDTGELFF.

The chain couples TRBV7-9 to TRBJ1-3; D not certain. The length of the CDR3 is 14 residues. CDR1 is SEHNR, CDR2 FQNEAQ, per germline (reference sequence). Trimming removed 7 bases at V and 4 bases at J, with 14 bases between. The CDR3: CASIPAREGNTIYF. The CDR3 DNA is TGTGCCAGCATCCCCGCCCGGGAGGGAAACACCATATATTTT.

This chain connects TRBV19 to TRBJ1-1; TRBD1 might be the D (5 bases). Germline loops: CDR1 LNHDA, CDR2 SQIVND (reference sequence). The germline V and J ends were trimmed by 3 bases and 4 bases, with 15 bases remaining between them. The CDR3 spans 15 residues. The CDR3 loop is CASSIYQGGGTEAFF. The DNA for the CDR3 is TGTGCCAGTAGTATTTACCAGGGCGGGGGCACTGAAGCTTTCTTT. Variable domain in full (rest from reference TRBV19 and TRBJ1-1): DGGITQSPKYLFRKEGQNVTLSCEQNLNHDAMYWYRQDPGQGLRLIYYSQIVNDFQKGDIAEGYSVSREKKESFPLTVTSAQKNPTAFYLCASSIYQGGGTEAFFGQGTRLTVV.

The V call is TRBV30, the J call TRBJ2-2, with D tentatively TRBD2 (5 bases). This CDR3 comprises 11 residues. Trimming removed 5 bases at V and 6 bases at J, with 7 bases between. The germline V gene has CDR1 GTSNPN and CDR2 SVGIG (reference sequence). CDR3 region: CAWGGAGELFF. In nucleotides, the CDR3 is TGTGCCTGGGGAGGCGCCGGGGAGCTGTTTTTT.

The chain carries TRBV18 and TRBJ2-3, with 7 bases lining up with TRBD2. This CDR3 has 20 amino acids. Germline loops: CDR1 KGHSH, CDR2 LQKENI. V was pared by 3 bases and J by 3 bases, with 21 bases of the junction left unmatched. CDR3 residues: CASSPLIGEGRKGRTDTQYF. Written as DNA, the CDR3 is TGTGCCAGCTCACCCCTTATCGGGGAGGGCCGAAAGGGGAGAACAGATACGCAGTATTTT.

CDR3 in DNA: TGTGCCAGCAGCTTACTCTTGGGACAGGGTGGCTACGAGCAGTACTTC. This gives the protein CASSLLLGQGGYEQYF. The chain links TRBV7-9 to TRBJ2-7, with 9 positions matching TRBD1. V lost 2 bases to trimming and J lost 3 bases; unmatched junction nucleotides: 8. The CDR3 consists of 16 residues. Per germline, CDR1 SEHNR and CDR2 FQNEAQ (reference sequence).

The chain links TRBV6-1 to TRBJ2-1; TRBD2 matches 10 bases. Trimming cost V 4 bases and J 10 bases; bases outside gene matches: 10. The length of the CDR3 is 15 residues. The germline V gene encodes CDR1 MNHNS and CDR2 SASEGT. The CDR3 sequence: CASSGPVSGGGEQFF. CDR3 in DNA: TGTGCCAGCAGTGGGCCCGTGAGCGGGGGGGGAGAGCAGTTCTTC.

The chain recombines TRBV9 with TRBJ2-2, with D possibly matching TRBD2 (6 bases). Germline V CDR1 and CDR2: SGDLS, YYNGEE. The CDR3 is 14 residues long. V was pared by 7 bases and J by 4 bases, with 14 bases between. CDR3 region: CASGTSGGTGELFF. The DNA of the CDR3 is TGTGCCAGCGGGACCTCCGGGGGCACCGGGGAGCTGTTTTTT.

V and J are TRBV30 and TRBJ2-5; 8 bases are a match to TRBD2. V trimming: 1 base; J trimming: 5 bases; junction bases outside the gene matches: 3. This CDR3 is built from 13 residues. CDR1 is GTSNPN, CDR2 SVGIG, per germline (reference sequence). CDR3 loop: CAWSGLAGETQYF. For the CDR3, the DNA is TGTGCCTGGAGTGGGCTAGCGGGCGAGACCCAGTACTTC. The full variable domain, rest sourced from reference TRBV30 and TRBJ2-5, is SQTIHQWPATLVQPVGSPLSLECTVEGTSNPNLYWYRQAAGRGLQLLFYSVGIGQISSEVPQNLSASRPQDRQFILSSKKLLLSDSGFYLCAWSGLAGETQYFGPGTRLLVL.

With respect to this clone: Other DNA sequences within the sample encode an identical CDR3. CDR3 bases: TGTGCCAGTAGTATGACAGGGGTGAACACTGAAGCTTTCTTT. Translated: CASSMTGVNTEAFF. The rearrangement links TRBV19 to TRBJ1-1; TRBD1 aligns across 8 bases. J gave up 0 bases and V 3 bases, and 0 bases lay outside the gene matches. Per the germline V gene, CDR1 is LNHDA and CDR2 is SQIVND (reference sequence). The CDR3 is made up of 14 amino acids. The whole variable domain, remainder taken from reference TRBV19 and TRBJ1-1, is DGGITQSPKYLFRKEGQNVTLSCEQNLNHDAMYWYRQDPGQGLRLIYYSQIVNDFQKGDIAEGYSVSREKKESFPLTVTSAQKNPTAFYLCASSMTGVNTEAFFGQGTRLTVV.

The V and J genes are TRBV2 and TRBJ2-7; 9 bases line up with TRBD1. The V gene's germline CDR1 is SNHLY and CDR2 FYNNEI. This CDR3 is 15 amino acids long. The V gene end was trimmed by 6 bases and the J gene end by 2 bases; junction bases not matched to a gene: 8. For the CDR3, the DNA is TGTGCCAGCAGAGCCGACAGGGGGGCAACCTACGAGCAGTACTTC. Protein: CASRADRGATYEQYF.